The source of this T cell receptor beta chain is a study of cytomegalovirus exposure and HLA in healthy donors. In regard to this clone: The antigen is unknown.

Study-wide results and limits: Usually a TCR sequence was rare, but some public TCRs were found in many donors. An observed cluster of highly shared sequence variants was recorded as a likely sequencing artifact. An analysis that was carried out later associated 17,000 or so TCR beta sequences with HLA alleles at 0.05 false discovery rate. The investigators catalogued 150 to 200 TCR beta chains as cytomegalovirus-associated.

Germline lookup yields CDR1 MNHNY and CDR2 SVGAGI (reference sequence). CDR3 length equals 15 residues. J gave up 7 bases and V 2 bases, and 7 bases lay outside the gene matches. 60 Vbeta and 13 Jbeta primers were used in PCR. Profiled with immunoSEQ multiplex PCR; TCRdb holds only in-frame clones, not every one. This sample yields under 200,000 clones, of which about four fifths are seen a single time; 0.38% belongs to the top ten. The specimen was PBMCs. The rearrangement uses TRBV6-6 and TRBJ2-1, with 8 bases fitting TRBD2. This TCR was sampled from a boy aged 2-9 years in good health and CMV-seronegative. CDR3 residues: CASSYERGKGNEQFF. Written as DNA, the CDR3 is TGTGCCAGCAGTTACGAGCGGGGGAAGGGGAATGAGCAGTTCTTC.